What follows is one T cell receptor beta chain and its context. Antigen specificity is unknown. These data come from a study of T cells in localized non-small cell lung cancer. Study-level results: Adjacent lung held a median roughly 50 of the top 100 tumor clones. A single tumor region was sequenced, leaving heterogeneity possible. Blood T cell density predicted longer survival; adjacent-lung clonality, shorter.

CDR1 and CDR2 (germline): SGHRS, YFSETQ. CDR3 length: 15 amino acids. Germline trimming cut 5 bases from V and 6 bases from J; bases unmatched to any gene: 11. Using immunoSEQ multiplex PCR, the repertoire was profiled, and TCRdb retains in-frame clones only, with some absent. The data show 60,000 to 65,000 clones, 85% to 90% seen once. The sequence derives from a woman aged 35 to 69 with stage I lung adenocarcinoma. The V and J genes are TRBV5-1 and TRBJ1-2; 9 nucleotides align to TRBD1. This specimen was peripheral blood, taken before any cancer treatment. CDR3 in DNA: TGCGCCAGCAGACCCCGACAGGGGGTTACAAATGGCTACACCTTC. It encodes CASRPRQGVTNGYTF.